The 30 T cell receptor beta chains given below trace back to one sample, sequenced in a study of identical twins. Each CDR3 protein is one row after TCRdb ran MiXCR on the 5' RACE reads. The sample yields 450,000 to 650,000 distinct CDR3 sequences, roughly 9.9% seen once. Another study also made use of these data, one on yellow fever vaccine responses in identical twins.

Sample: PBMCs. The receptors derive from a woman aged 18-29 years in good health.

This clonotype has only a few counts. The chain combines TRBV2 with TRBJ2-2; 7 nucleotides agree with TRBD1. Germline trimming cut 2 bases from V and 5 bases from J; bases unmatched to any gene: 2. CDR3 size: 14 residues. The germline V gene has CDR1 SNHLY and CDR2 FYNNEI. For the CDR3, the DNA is TGTGCCAGCAGTGAAACAGGGGTTACCGGGGAGCTGTTTTTT. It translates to CASSETGVTGELFF.

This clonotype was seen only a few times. Here the CDR3 reads CSVRELAGVYEQYF. The CDR3 DNA sequence: TGCAGCGTCCGTGAACTAGCGGGAGTCTACGAGCAGTACTTC. V and J are TRBV29-1 and TRBJ2-7; TRBD2 matches at 11 bases. There are 14 residues in the CDR3. The V segment lost 6 bases and the J segment 3 bases; nucleotides outside the gene matches: 7. Germline values: CDR1 SQVTM, CDR2 ANQGSEA.

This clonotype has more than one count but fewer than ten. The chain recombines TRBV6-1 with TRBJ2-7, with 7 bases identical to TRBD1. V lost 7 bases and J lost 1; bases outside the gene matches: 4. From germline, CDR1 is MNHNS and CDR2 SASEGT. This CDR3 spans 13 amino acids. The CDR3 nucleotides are TGTGCCAGCAAAGGGACAGCTTCCTACGAGCAGTACTTC. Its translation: CASKGTASYEQYF.

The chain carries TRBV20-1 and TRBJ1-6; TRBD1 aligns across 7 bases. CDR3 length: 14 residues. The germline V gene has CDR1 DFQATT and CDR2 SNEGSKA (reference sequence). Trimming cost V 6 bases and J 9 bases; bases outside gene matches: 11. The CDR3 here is CSATGTAEFSPLHF. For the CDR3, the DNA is TGCAGTGCCACTGGGACAGCAGAATTTTCACCCCTCCACTTT.

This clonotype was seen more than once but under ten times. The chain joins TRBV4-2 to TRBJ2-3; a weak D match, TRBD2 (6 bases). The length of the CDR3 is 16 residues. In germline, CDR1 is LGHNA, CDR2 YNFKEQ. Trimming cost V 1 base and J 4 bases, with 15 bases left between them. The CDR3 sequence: CASSQVSQGGADTQYF. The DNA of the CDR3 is TGTGCCAGCAGCCAAGTTTCTCAGGGAGGAGCAGATACGCAGTATTTT.

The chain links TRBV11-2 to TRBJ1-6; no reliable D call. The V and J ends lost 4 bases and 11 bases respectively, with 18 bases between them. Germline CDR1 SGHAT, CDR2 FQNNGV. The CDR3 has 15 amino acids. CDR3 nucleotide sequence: TGTGCCAGCAGCTATCGGACCGCGATGATTCCACCCCTCCACTTT. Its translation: CASSYRTAMIPPLHF.

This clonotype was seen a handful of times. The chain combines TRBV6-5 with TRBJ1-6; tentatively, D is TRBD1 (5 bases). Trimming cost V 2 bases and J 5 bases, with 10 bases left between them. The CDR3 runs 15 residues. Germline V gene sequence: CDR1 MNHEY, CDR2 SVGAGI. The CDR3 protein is CASSYRGWDNSPLHF. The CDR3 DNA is TGTGCCAGCAGTTACAGGGGCTGGGATAATTCACCCCTCCACTTT.

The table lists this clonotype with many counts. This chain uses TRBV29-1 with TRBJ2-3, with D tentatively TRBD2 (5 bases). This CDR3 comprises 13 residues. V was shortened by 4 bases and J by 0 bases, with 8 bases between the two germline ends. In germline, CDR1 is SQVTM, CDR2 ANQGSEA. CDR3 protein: CSVVSGSTDTQYF. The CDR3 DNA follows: TGCAGCGTTGTAAGCGGAAGCACAGATACGCAGTATTTT.

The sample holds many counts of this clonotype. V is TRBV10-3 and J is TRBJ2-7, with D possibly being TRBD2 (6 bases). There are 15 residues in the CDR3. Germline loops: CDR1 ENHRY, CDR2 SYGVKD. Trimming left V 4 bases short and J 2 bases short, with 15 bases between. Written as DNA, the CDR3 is TGTGCCATCAGTGCCGGCGGGACGTCCCCCTACGAGCAGTACTTC. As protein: CAISAGGTSPYEQYF.

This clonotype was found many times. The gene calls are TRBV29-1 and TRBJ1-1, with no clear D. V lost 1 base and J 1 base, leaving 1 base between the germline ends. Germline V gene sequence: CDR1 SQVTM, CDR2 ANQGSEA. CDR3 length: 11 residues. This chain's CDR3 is CSVEGNTEAFF. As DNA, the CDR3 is TGCAGCGTTGAAGGGAACACTGAAGCTTTCTTT.

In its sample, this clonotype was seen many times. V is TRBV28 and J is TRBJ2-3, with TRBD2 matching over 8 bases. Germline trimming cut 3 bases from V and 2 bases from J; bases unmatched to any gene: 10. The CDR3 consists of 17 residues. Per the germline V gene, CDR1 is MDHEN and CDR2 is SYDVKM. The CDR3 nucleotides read TGTGCCAGCAGTTTTCTAGCGGGCGTATCCATCACAGATACGCAGTATTTT. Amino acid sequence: CASSFLAGVSITDTQYF.

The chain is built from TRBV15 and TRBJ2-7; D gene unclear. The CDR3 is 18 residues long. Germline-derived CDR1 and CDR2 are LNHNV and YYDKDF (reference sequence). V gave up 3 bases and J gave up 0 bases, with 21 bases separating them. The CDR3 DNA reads TGTGCCACCAGCAGTCCGGACGATTGGGTCTTGAGCTCCTACGAGCAGTACTTC. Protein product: CATSSPDDWVLSSYEQYF.

CDR3 amino acids: CASSYISGAYEQYF. The CDR3 DNA is TGTGCCAGCAGTTACATTTCAGGGGCCTACGAGCAGTACTTC. The chain uses TRBV6-2 or TRBV6-3 and TRBJ2-7; D might be TRBD1 (6 bases). Germline values: CDR1 MNHEY, CDR2 SVGEGT. Trimming shortened V by 2 bases and J by 2 bases, and 10 bases separated the two germline ends. The CDR3 is made up of 14 amino acids.

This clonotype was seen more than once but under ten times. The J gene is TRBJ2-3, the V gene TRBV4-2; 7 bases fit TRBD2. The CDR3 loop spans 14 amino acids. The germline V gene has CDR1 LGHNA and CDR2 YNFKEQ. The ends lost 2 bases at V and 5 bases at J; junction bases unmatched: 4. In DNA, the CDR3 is TGTGCCAGCAGCCAACGACTAGCACGAGATACGCAGTATTTT. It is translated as CASSQRLARDTQYF.

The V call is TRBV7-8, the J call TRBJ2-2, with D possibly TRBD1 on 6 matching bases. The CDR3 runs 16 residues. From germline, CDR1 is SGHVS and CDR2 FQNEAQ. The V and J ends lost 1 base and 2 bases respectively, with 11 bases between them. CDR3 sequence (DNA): TGTGCCAGCAGCTTAGGGACAGTCCCTAACACCGGGGAGCTGTTTTTT. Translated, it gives CASSLGTVPNTGELFF. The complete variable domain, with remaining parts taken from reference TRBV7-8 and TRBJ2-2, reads GAGVSQSPRYKVAKRGQDVALRCDPISGHVSLFWYQQALGQGPEFLTYFQNEAQLDKSGLPSDRFFAERPEGSVSTLKIQRTQQEDSAVYLCASSLGTVPNTGELFFGEGSRLTVL.

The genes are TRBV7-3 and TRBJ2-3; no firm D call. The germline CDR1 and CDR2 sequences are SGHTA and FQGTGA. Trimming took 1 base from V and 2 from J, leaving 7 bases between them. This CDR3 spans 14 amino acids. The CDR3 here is CASSLKQPTDTQYF. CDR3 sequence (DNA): TGTGCCAGCAGCTTAAAACAGCCCACAGATACGCAGTATTTT.

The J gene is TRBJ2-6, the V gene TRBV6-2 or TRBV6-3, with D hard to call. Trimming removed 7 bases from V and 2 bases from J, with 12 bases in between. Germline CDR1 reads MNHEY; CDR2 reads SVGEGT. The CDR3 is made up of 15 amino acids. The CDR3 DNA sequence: TGTGCCAGCACCTCCCTGGGGACTGGGGCCAACGTCCTGACTTTC. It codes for CASTSLGTGANVLTF.

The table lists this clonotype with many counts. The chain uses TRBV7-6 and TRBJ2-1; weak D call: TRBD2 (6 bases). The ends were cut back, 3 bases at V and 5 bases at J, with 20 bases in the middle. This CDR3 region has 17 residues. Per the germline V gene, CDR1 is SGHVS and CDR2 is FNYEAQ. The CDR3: CASSFAVESGGDNEQFF. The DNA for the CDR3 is TGTGCCAGCAGCTTTGCCGTCGAAAGCGGAGGGGACAATGAGCAGTTCTTC.

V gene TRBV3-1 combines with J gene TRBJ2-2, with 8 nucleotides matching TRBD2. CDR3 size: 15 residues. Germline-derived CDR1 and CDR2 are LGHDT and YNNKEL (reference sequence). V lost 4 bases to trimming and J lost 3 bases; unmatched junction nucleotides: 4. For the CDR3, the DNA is TGTGCCAGCAGCCCGCGGGGGGCCGACACCGGGGAGCTGTTTTTT. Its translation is CASSPRGADTGELFF.

For the CDR3, the DNA is TGTGCCAGCAGTGTTTCGGCTAGCGGGAGGGTCTACAATGAGCAGTTCTTC. It encodes CASSVSASGRVYNEQFF. The chain has TRBV2 and TRBJ2-1, with 12 bases that match TRBD2. The CDR3 spans 17 residues. CDR1 and CDR2 from the germline V gene are SNHLY and FYNNEI. With V trimmed by 4 bases and J by 3 bases, 7 bases remained unmatched.

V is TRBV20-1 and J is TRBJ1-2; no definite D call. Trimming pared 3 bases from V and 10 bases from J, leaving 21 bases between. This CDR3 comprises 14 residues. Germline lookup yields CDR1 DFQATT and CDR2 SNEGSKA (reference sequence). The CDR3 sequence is CSASLPGGLNSYTF. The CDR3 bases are TGCAGTGCTAGTTTGCCAGGAGGGCTGAACTCCTACACCTTC.

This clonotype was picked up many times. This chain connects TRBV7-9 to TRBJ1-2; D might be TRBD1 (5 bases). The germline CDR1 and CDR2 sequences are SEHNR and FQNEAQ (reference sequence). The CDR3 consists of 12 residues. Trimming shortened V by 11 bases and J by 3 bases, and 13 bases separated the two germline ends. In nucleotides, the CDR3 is TGTGCCTTCGAGGGGACTTACTATGGCTACACCTTC. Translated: CAFEGTYYGYTF.

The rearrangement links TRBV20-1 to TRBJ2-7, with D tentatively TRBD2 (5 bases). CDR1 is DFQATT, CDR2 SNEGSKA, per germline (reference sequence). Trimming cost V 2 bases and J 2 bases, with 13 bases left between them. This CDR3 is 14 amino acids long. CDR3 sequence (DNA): TGCAGTGCTAGAAGTCTAGCCAGGACCTACGAGCAGTACTTC. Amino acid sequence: CSARSLARTYEQYF.

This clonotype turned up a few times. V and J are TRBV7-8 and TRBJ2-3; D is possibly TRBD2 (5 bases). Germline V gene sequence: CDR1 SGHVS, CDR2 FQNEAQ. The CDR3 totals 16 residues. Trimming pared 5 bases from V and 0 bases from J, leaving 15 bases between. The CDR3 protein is CASSARGAYSTDTQYF. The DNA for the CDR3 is TGTGCCAGCAGCGCCCGGGGAGCGTACAGCACAGATACGCAGTATTTT.

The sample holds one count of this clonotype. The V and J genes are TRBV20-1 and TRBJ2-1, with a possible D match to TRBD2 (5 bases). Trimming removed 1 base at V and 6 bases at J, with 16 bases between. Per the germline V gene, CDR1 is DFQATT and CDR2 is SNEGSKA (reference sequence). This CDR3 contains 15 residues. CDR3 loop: CSARVWELSINEQFF. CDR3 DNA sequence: TGCAGTGCTAGAGTTTGGGAGCTATCGATCAATGAGCAGTTCTTC.

This CDR3 reads CATSRTGDNYGYTF. CDR3 nucleotide sequence: TGTGCCACCAGCAGAACTGGGGATAACTATGGCTACACCTTC. The V and J genes are TRBV15 and TRBJ1-2; the D is unclear. The V end was cut by 2 bases, the J end by 1 base, with 8 bases between. This CDR3 contains 14 residues. CDR1 is LNHNV and CDR2 is YYDKDF in the germline V gene (reference sequence).

The CDR3 loop reads CAYDRVTYNEQFF. The CDR3 nucleotides are TGTGCTTACGACAGGGTAACCTACAATGAGCAGTTCTTC. V and J are TRBV30 and TRBJ2-1; TRBD1 agrees at 7 bases. There are 13 residues in the CDR3. Germline lookup yields CDR1 GTSNPN and CDR2 SVGIG (reference sequence).

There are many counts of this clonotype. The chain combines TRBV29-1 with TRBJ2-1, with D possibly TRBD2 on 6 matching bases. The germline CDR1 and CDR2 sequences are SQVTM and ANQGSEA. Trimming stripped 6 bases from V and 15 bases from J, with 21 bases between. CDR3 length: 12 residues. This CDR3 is CSVGWATGEGFF. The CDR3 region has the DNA TGCAGCGTCGGGTGGGCGACGGGAGAGGGGTTCTTC.

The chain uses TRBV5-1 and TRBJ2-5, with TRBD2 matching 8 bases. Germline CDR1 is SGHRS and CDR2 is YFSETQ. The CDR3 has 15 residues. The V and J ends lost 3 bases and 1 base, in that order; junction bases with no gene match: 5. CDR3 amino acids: CASSSGTRLQETQYF. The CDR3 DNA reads TGCGCCAGCAGCTCCGGGACTAGACTCCAAGAGACCCAGTACTTC.

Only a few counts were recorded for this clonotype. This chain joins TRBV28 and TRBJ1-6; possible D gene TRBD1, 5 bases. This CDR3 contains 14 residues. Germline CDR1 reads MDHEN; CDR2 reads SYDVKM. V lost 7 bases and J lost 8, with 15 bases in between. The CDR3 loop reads CASTPGGGDSPLHF. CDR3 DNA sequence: TGTGCCAGCACCCCGGGGGGTGGGGATTCACCCCTCCACTTT.